This paragraph covers one T cell receptor (beta chain) sequence. The target antigen is unknown. The same CDR3 is also encoded by other DNA sequences in this sample. The sample comes from a study of cytomegalovirus exposure and HLA in healthy donors. CDR1 and CDR2 (germline): SNHLY, FYNNEI. The CDR3 contains 19 residues. V lost 6 bases, J lost 8 bases, and 24 bases stayed unmatched. Study-wide findings and caveats: Segments of the TCR beta V type were, in most cases, productive about 90% or about 30% of the time in an earlier analysis. By a later analysis, the bulk of CMV-associated TCR beta chains appeared HLA-restricted. Later analysis placed DRB1 highest and HLA-C lowest in TCR association rates, which differed by HLA locus.

It was with 60 Vbeta and 13 Jbeta primers that the PCR ran. Sequencing was performed with immunoSEQ multiplex PCR; in TCRdb, only in-frame clones are kept and a portion is missing. The sample lists around 130,000 clones, roughly 85% occurring once. The source material was PBMCs. V gene TRBV2 combines with J gene TRBJ2-1; TRBD1 matches 8 bases. This TCR was recovered from a woman in her twenties or thirties in good health and CMV-seropositive. CDR3 sequence reads: CASRATAYWAGGEADEQFF. CDR3 in DNA: TGTGCCAGCAGGGCGACGGCGTATTGGGCAGGGGGCGAGGCGGATGAGCAGTTCTTC.